The clone carrying this TCR beta chain has just a few counts. This specimen comes from a study of shared T cell receptors in the human thymus. TCRdb keeps only in-frame clones here, not all; method: immunoSEQ multiplex PCR. Of 540,000 or so clones listed, about 84% are singletons. This CDR3 comprises 14 residues. Deletions cut 4 bases from V and 5 bases from J, with 14 bases between. CDR1 and CDR2 from the germline V gene are SEHNR and FQNEAQ (reference sequence). The data also belong to a second study, concerning human thymus T cells. That work contributes: Thymus was obtained from resections taken during corrective heart surgery. Related work found strong thymic repertoire overlap between unrelated individuals.

Sequencing input: thymocytes. This receptor was identified in a boy in the first two years of life with a congenital heart defect. The chain carries TRBV7-9 and TRBJ2-5; the D gene is possibly TRBD1 (5 bases). The CDR3 DNA is TGTGCCAGCAGCTCACACGACAGCTGGGAGACCCAGTACTTC. It yields the protein CASSSHDSWETQYF. Drawing the rest from reference TRBV7-9 and TRBJ2-5, the complete variable domain is DTGVSQNPRHKITKRGQNVTFRCDPISEHNRLYWYRQTLGQGPEFLTYFQNEAQLEKSRLLSDRFSAERPKGSFSTLEIQRTEQGDSAMYLCASSSHDSWETQYFGPGTRLLVL.